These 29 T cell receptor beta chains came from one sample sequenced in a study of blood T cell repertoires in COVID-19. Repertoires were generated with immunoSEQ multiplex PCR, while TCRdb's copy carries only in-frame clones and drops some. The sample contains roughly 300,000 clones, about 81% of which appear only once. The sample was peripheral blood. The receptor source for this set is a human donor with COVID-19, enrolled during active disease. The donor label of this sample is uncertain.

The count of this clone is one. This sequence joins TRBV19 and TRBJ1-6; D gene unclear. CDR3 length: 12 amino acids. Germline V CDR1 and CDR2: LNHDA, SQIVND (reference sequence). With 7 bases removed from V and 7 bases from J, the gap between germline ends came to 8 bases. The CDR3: CASKVGNSPLHF. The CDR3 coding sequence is TGTGCCAGTAAGGTCGGGAATTCACCCCTCCACTTT. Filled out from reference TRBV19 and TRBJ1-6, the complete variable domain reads DGGITQSPKYLFRKEGQNVTLSCEQNLNHDAMYWYRQDPGQGLRLIYYSQIVNDFQKGDIAEGYSVSREKKESFPLTVTSAQKNPTAFYLCASKVGNSPLHFGNGTRLTVT.

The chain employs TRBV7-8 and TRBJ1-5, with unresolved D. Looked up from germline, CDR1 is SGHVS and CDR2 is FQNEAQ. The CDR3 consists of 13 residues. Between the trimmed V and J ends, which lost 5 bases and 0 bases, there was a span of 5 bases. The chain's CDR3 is CASSGNSNQPQHF. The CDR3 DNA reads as TGTGCCAGCAGCGGCAATAGCAATCAGCCCCAGCATTTT.

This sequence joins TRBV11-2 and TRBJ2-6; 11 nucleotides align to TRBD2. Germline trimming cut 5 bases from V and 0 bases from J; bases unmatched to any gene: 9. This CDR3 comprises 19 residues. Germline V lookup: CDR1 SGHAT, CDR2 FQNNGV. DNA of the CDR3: TGTGCCAGCAGCCCAGGACTAGCGGGCGCCTACTCTGGGGCCAACGTCCTGACTTTC. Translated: CASSPGLAGAYSGANVLTF.

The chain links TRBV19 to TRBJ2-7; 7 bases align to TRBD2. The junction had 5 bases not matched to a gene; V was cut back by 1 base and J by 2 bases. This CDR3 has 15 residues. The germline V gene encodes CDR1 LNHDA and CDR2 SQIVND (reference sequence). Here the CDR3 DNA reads TGTGCCAGTAGTATAGCGCTAGCGGCTACCTACGAGCAGTACTTC. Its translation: CASSIALAATYEQYF.

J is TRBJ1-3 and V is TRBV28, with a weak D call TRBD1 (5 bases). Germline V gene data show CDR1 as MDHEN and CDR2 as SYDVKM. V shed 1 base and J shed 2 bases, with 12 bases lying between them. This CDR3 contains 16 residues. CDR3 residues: CASSLLQGFAGNTIYF. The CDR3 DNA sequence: TGTGCCAGCAGTTTATTGCAGGGTTTTGCTGGAAACACCATATATTTT. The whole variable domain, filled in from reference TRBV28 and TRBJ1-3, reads DVKVTQSSRYLVKRTGEKVFLECVQDMDHENMFWYRQDPGLGLRLIYFSYDVKMKEKGDIPEGYSVSREKKERFSLILESASTNQTSMYLCASSLLQGFAGNTIYFGEGSWLTVV.

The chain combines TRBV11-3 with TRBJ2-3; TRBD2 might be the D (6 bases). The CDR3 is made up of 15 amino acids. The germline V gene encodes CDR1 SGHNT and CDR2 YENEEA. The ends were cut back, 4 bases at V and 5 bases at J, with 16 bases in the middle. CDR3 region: CASSSLVGGIDTQYF. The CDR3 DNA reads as TGTGCCAGCAGCTCTCTCGTGGGGGGAATAGATACGCAGTATTTT. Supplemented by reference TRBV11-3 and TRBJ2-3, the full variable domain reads EAGVVQSPRYKIIEKKQPVAFWCNPISGHNTLYWYLQNLGQGPELLIRYENEEAVDDSQLPKDRFSAERLKGVDSTLKIQPAELGDSAVYLCASSSLVGGIDTQYFGPGTRLTVL.

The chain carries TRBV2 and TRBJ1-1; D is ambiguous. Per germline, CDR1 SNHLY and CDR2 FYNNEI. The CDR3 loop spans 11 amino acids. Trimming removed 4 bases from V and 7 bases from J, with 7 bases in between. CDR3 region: CASSAYSEAFF. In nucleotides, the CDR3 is TGTGCCAGCAGTGCCTACAGTGAAGCTTTCTTT.

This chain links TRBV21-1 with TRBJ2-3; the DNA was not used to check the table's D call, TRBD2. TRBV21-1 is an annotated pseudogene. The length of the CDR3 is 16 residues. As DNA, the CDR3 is TGTGCCAGCAAATACATAGCGGGAGGGGTCACAGATACGCAGTATTTT. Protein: CASKYIAGGVTDTQYF.

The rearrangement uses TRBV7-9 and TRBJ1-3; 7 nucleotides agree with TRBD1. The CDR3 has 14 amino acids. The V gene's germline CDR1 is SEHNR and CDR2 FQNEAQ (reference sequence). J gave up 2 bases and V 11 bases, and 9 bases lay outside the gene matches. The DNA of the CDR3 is TGTGCCGCAGCAGAGGGGGCAACTGGAAACACCATATATTTT. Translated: CAAAEGATGNTIYF.

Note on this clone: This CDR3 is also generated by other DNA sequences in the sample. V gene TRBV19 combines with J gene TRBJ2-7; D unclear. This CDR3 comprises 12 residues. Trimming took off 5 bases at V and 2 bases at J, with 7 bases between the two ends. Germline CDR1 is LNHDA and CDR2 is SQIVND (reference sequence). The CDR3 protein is CASSVSPYEQYF. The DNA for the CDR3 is TGTGCCAGTAGTGTGTCTCCCTACGAGCAGTACTTC.

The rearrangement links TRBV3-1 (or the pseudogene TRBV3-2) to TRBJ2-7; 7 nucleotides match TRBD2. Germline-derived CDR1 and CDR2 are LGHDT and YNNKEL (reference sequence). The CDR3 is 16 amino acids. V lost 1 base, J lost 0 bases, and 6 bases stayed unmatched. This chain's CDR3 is CASSQGLAEPSYEQYF. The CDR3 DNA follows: TGTGCCAGCAGCCAAGGGCTAGCGGAACCCTCCTACGAGCAGTACTTC.

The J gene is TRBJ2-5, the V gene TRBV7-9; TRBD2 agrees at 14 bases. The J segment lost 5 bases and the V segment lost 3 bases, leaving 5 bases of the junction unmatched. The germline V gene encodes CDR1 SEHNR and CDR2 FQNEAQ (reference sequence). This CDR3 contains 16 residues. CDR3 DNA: TGTGCCAGCAGCTTTCCTGGACTAGCGGGAGGCGAGACCCAGTACTTC. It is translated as CASSFPGLAGGETQYF.

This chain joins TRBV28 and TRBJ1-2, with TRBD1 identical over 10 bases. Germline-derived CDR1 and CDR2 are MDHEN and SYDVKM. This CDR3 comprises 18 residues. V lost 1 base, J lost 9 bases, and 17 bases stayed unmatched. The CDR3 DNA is TGTGCCAGCAGTTTATTGGCCCCCCAAGGGGACAGGGGCTCGAGCTACACCTTC. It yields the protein CASSLLAPQGDRGSSYTF.

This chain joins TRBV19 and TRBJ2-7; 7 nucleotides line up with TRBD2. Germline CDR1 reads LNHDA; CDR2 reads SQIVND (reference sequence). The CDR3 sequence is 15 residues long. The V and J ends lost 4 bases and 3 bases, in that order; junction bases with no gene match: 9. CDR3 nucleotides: TGTGCCAGTAGTAGTGGACTAGGGGACGACTACGAGCAGTACTTC. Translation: CASSSGLGDDYEQYF.

The CDR3 DNA reads as TGTGCCAGCAGCTTGCTTAGCGGCACAGATACGCAGTATTTT. It yields the protein CASSLLSGTDTQYF. The rearrangement uses TRBV5-5 and TRBJ2-3; D perhaps matches TRBD2 (5 bases). V dropped 1 base and J dropped 1 base, with 7 bases sitting between them. The CDR3 spans 14 residues. CDR1 and CDR2 from the germline V gene are SGHKS and YYEKEE (reference sequence).

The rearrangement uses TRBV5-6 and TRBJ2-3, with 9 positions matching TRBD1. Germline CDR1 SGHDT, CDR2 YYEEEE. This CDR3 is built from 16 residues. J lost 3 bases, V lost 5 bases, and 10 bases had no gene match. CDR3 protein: CASSFVPGQGTDTQYF. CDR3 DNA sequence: TGTGCCAGCAGTTTCGTCCCGGGACAGGGTACAGATACGCAGTATTTT.

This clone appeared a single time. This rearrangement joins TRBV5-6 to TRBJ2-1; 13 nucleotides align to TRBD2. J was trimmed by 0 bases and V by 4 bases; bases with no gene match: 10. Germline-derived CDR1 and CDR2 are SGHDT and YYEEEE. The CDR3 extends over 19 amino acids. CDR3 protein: CASSRGTSGASSSYNEQFF. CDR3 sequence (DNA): TGTGCCAGCAGCCGGGGGACTAGCGGGGCTTCTAGCTCCTACAATGAGCAGTTCTTC.

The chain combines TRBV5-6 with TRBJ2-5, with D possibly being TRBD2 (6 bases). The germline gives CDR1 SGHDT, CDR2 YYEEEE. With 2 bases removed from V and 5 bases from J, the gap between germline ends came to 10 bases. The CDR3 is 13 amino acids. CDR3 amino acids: CASSFAGLETQYF. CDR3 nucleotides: TGTGCCAGCAGCTTTGCGGGGTTGGAGACCCAGTACTTC.

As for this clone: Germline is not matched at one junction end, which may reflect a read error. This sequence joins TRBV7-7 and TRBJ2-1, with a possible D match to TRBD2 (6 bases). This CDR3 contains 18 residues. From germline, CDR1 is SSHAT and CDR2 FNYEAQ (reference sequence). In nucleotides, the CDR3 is TGTGCTAGCAGCTTCTCTCCCCTTTCTAGCGCAACCTACAATGAGCAGTTCTTC. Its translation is CASSFSPLSSATYNEQFF.

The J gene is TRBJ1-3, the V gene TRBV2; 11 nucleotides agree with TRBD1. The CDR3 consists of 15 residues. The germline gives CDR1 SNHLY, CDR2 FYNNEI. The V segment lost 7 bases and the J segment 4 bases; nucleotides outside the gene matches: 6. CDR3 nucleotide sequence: TGTGCCAGCACTCTGGACAGGGGGCCCGGAAACACCATATATTTT. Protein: CASTLDRGPGNTIYF. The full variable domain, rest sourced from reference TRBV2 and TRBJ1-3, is EPEVTQTPSHQVTQMGQEVILRCVPISNHLYFYWYRQILGQKVEFLVSFYNNEISEKSEIFDDQFSVERPDGSNFTLKIRSTKLEDSAMYFCASTLDRGPGNTIYFGEGSWLTVV.

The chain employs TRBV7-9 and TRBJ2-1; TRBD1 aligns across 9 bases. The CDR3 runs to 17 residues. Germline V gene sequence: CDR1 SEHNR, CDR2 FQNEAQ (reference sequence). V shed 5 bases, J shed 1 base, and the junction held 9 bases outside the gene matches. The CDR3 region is CASSGTGTGISYNEQFF. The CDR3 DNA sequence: TGTGCCAGCAGCGGAACCGGGACAGGGATATCCTACAATGAGCAGTTCTTC. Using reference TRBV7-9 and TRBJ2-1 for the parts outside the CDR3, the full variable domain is DTGVSQNPRHKITKRGQNVTFRCDPISEHNRLYWYRQTLGQGPEFLTYFQNEAQLEKSRLLSDRFSAERPKGSFSTLEIQRTEQGDSAMYLCASSGTGTGISYNEQFFGPGTRLTVL.

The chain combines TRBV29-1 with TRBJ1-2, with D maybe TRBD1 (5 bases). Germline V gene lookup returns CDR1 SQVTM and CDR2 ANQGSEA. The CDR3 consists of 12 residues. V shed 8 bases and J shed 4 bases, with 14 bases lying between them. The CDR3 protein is CSQSGLGYGYTF. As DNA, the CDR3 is TGCAGCCAGTCAGGGTTAGGCTATGGCTACACCTTC.

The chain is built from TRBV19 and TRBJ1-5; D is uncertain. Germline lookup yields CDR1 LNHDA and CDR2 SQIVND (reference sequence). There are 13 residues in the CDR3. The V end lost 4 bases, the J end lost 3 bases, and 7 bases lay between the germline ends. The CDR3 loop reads CASSTRVNQPQHF. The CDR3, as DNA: TGTGCCAGTAGTACACGAGTCAATCAGCCCCAGCATTTT.

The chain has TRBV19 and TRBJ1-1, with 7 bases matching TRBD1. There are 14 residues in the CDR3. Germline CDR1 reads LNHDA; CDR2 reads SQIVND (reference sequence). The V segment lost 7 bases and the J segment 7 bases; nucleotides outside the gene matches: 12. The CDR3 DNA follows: TGTGCCAGTACGGCCCTACAGGGGCCTATTGAAGCTTTCTTT. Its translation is CASTALQGPIEAFF.

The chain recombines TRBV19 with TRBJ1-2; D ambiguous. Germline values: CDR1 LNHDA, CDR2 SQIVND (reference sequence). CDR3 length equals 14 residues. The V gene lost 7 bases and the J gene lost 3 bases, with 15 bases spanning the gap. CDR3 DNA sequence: TGTGCCAGTATCATGATGGGCAGTTACTATGGCTACACCTTC. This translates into CASIMMGSYYGYTF. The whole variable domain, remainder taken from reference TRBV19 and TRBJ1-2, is DGGITQSPKYLFRKEGQNVTLSCEQNLNHDAMYWYRQDPGQGLRLIYYSQIVNDFQKGDIAEGYSVSREKKESFPLTVTSAQKNPTAFYLCASIMMGSYYGYTFGSGTRLTVV.

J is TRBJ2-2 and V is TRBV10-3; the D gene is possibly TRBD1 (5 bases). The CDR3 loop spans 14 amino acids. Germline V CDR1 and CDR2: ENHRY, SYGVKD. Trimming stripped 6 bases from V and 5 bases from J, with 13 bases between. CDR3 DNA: TGTGCCATCAGAGCTTTACAGGAGACCGGGGAGCTGTTTTTT. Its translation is CAIRALQETGELFF.

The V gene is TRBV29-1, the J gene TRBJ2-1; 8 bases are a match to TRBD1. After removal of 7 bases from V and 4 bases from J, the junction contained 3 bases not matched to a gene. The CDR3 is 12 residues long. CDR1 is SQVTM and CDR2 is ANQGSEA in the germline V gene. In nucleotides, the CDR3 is TGCAGCGGTGACAGGGGATACAATGAGCAGTTCTTC. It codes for CSGDRGYNEQFF.

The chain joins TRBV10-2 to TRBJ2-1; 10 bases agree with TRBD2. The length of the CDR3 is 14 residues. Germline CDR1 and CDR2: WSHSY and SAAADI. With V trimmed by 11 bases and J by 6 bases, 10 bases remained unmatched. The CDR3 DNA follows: TGCGCCGCCCAAACTAGCGGGATGTTCAATGAGCAGTTCTTC. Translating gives CAAQTSGMFNEQFF.

CDR3 sequence: CASKDRGTEAFF. The CDR3 nucleotides read TGTGCCAGTAAGGACAGGGGCACTGAAGCTTTCTTT. J is TRBJ1-1 and V is TRBV19; 9 nucleotides match TRBD1. Losses at the gene ends were 7 bases for V and 4 bases for J; bases not matched to a gene: 1. In germline, CDR1 is LNHDA, CDR2 SQIVND (reference sequence). This CDR3 is built from 12 residues.